This T cell receptor (beta chain) is drawn from a study of memory CD4+ T cells and cytomegalovirus serostatus. In the study overall: Donors were healthy Belgian adults, 9 or 10 CMV seropositive and 20 to 25 seronegative.

The study's findings and limits: Of 150 to 200 reported CMV TCRbeta sequences, 65 to 85 were found in memory CD4+ repertoires.

Points on this clone: Its antigen is still unknown.

Single viable CD3+CD4+CD8-CD45RO+ cells were sorted as the memory CD4+ T cells. CD4+ T cells were isolated by positive magnetic selection. Per the original data handling: After removing out-of-frame reads, 2.3 million or so distinct TCRbeta sequences remained. Only in-frame clones appear in the TCRdb table, and some are missing; sequencing was by immunoSEQ multiplex PCR. V and J calls and clone size are those listed in that table; D and trimming were worked out from the DNA. In the table there are 50,000 to 65,000 clones, about 80% of which are singletons. Trimming removed 3 bases from V and 10 bases from J, with 13 bases in between. The CDR3 spans 13 residues. Germline V gene sequence: CDR1 GTSNPN, CDR2 SVGIG (reference sequence).

The chain combines TRBV30 with TRBJ1-6, with a possible D match to TRBD1 (6 bases). The receptor's source is an adult in good health and CMV-seropositive. The source material was memory CD4+ T cells from blood. The CDR3 DNA is TGTGCCTGGAGCGGGCAGGGGATCTCACCCCTCCACTTT. This gives the protein CAWSGQGISPLHF. The full variable domain, in which reference TRBV30 and TRBJ1-6 provide the parts outside the CDR3, is SQTIHQWPATLVQPVGSPLSLECTVEGTSNPNLYWYRQAAGRGLQLLFYSVGIGQISSEVPQNLSASRPQDRQFILSSKKLLLSDSGFYLCAWSGQGISPLHFGNGTRLTVT.